One and the same sample provided the 21 T cell receptor beta chains below, sequenced in a study of PD-L1 blockade in urothelial cancer. Using immunoSEQ multiplex PCR, the repertoire was profiled, and TCRdb retains in-frame clones only, with some absent. The sample contains about 70,000 clones, around 80% of which appear only once. This specimen was PBMCs, taken around atezolizumab (anti-PD-L1) treatment. The receptors stem from a man aged 65 to 85 with urothelial cancer.

The gene calls are TRBV1 and TRBJ2-2; the DNA was not compared with TRBD2, the D call given in the table. TRBV1 counts as a pseudogene. CDR3 length: 14 amino acids. The DNA for the CDR3 is TGCACCAGCATAAGCCTCCCGGGTACCGGGGAGCTGTTTTTT. Its protein product is CTSISLPGTGELFF.

This chain connects TRBV30 to TRBJ1-5; D ambiguous. V was pared by 1 base and J by 3 bases, with 7 bases between. Germline-derived CDR1 and CDR2 are GTSNPN and SVGIG (reference sequence). This CDR3 is built from 13 residues. The CDR3, as DNA: TGTGCCTGGAGTGCCCAGAACAATCAGCCCCAGCATTTT. Its translation is CAWSAQNNQPQHF.

This rearrangement joins TRBV28 to TRBJ1-2, with 11 bases fitting TRBD1. Germline V lookup: CDR1 MDHEN, CDR2 SYDVKM. CDR3 length: 13 residues. V was clipped by 10 bases and J by 3 bases; unmatched bases: 4. CDR3: CATGDRGYYGYTF. The CDR3 nucleotides are TGTGCCACAGGGGACAGGGGGTACTATGGCTACACCTTC.

The gene calls are TRBV5-1 and TRBJ2-1; 7 nucleotides align to TRBD1. CDR1 and CDR2 (germline): SGHRS, YFSETQ. The J segment lost 2 bases and the V segment lost 0 bases, leaving 2 bases of the junction unmatched. The CDR3 is 15 residues long. The CDR3 nucleotides are TGCGCCAGCAGCTTGGAAGGGGGCGCCTACAATGAGCAGTTCTTC. Residues: CASSLEGGAYNEQFF.

The V gene is TRBV9, the J gene TRBJ2-2, with D possibly TRBD1 on 5 matching bases. This CDR3 region has 19 residues. V gave up 7 bases and J gave up 4 bases, with 29 bases separating them. Germline CDR1 SGDLS, CDR2 YYNGEE. The CDR3 bases are TGTGCCAGCGCATTACCCCACCCAAGGACCAGGGTTGGCACCGGGGAGCTGTTTTTT. Translation gives CASALPHPRTRVGTGELFF.

J is TRBJ2-1 and V is TRBV28; D is perhaps TRBD2 (5 bases). Germline CDR1 reads MDHEN; CDR2 reads SYDVKM. The CDR3 length is 16 residues. V lost 7 bases, J lost 0 bases, and 16 bases lay in between. CDR3 in amino acids: CASIPPSGSSYNEQFF. The CDR3 bases are TGTGCCAGCATCCCTCCCAGCGGAAGCTCCTACAATGAGCAGTTCTTC.

J is TRBJ2-7 and V is TRBV28, with 8 bases that match TRBD2. Trimming cost V 6 bases and J 1 base; bases outside gene matches: 5. The CDR3 has 14 amino acids. From germline, CDR1 is MDHEN and CDR2 SYDVKM. CDR3 sequence (DNA): TGTGCCAGCAGCCGGGGGGGTCCATCCTACGAGCAGTACTTC. Translation: CASSRGGPSYEQYF.

The chain combines TRBV6-1 with TRBJ2-1, with TRBD1 matching 7 bases. The CDR3 totals 15 residues. After removal of 0 bases from V and 10 bases from J, the junction contained 9 bases not matched to a gene. The V gene's germline CDR1 is MNHNS and CDR2 SASEGT. CDR3 sequence: CASSEAVGQSGEQFF. CDR3 DNA: TGTGCCAGCAGTGAAGCGGTGGGACAGAGTGGCGAGCAGTTCTTC.

The CDR3 bases are TGCAGCGTTGAAGATAGGGATCAGGGAATGGGGTACGAGCAGTACTTC. This sequence encodes CSVEDRDQGMGYEQYF. The V and J genes are TRBV29-1 and TRBJ2-7; maybe TRBD1 (5 bases). Germline V lookup: CDR1 SQVTM, CDR2 ANQGSEA. V gave up 0 bases and J gave up 4 bases, with 19 bases separating them. CDR3 length: 16 amino acids.

The CDR3 spells CASTGAQRGEQFF. CDR3 DNA sequence: TGTGCCAGCACGGGCGCTCAGCGGGGTGAGCAGTTCTTC. V gene TRBV7-9 combines with J gene TRBJ2-1; 7 bases align to TRBD2. V lost 7 bases to trimming and J lost 9 bases; unmatched junction nucleotides: 9. Germline V lookup: CDR1 SEHNR, CDR2 FQNEAQ (reference sequence). There are 13 residues in the CDR3.

J is TRBJ2-5 and V is TRBV14, with D perhaps matching TRBD2 (5 bases). CDR1 is SGHDN and CDR2 is FVKESK in the germline V gene. The V gene lost 3 bases and the J gene lost 2 bases, with 16 bases spanning the gap. CDR3 length: 16 amino acids. The CDR3 loop reads CASSQPSRDNQETQYF. As DNA, the CDR3 is TGTGCCAGCAGCCAGCCCTCACGGGATAATCAAGAGACCCAGTACTTC.

In this sample, this clone turned up once. The chain employs TRBV6-1 and TRBJ1-1, with 7 bases fitting TRBD1. The CDR3 is 14 residues long. V trimming: 1 base; J trimming: 10 bases; junction bases outside the gene matches: 9. Germline CDR1 reads MNHNS; CDR2 reads SASEGT. CDR3 residues: CASSEGQGRRGAFF. The CDR3 coding sequence is TGTGCCAGCAGTGAAGGACAGGGTAGAAGAGGAGCTTTCTTT.

This clone was recorded a few times. V usage is TRBV18 and J usage is TRBJ1-5; D not certain. The germline gives CDR1 KGHSH, CDR2 LQKENI. This CDR3 contains 12 residues. V gave up 0 bases and J gave up 8 bases, with 5 bases separating them. The CDR3 nucleotides are TGTGCCAGCTCACCACCGGCGGAGCCCCAGCATTTT. This encodes CASSPPAEPQHF.

This sequence joins TRBV7-8 and TRBJ1-1; D is unresolved. Germline values: CDR1 SGHVS, CDR2 FQNEAQ. V lost 2 bases and J 1 base, leaving 5 bases between the germline ends. The CDR3 consists of 13 residues. CDR3 bases: TGTGCCAGCAGCTTAACTGAGAACACTGAAGCTTTCTTT. Protein sequence: CASSLTENTEAFF.

CDR3 loop: CATQEAAGGYQPQHF. The CDR3 DNA follows: TGTGCCACCCAAGAAGCGGCTGGGGGCTATCAGCCCCAGCATTTT. The chain carries TRBV19 and TRBJ1-5, with D perhaps matching TRBD1 (6 bases). V shed 10 bases and J shed 5 bases, with 21 bases lying between them. Per germline, CDR1 LNHDA and CDR2 SQIVND (reference sequence). CDR3 length equals 15 residues. Filled out from reference TRBV19 and TRBJ1-5, the complete variable domain reads DGGITQSPKYLFRKEGQNVTLSCEQNLNHDAMYWYRQDPGQGLRLIYYSQIVNDFQKGDIAEGYSVSREKKESFPLTVTSAQKNPTAFYLCATQEAAGGYQPQHFGDGTRLSIL.

The chain carries TRBV7-2 and TRBJ2-5; D might be TRBD2 (5 bases). Trimming took 8 bases from V and 2 from J, leaving 15 bases between them. This CDR3 has 14 residues. CDR1 and CDR2 from the germline V gene are SGHTA and FQGNSA. The CDR3 region has the DNA TGTGCCAGCTTAGCGCCAAGGTATCAAGAGACCCAGTACTTC. Translated, it gives CASLAPRYQETQYF. The full variable domain, in which reference TRBV7-2 and TRBJ2-5 provide the parts outside the CDR3, is GAGVSQSPSNKVTEKGKDVELRCDPISGHTALYWYRQSLGQGLEFLIYFQGNSAPDKSGLPSDRFSAERTGGSVSTLTIQRTQQEDSAVYLCASLAPRYQETQYFGPGTRLLVL.

The rearrangement uses TRBV29-1 and TRBJ1-1; D unclear. V was cut by 6 bases and J by 1 base, with 12 bases left in between. This CDR3 is built from 13 residues. Per the germline V gene, CDR1 is SQVTM and CDR2 is ANQGSEA. DNA for the CDR3: TGCAGCGTGGAGAGGCAGTCGAACACTGAAGCTTTCTTT. This translates into CSVERQSNTEAFF.

The rearrangement uses TRBV5-8 and TRBJ2-7; no reliable D call. The CDR3 sequence is 11 residues long. V shed 1 base and J shed 5 bases, with 4 bases lying between them. The V gene's germline CDR1 is SGHTS and CDR2 YDEGEE. The DNA of the CDR3 is TGTGCCAGCAGCTTGCAGAACGAGCAGTACTTC. Encoded protein: CASSLQNEQYF.

The chain links TRBV5-6 to TRBJ2-6; 8 nucleotides match TRBD1. Germline CDR1 reads SGHDT; CDR2 reads YYEEEE. This CDR3 spans 18 amino acids. The junction had 13 bases not matched to a gene; V was cut back by 4 bases and J by 4 bases. CDR3 protein: CASSPWTGLTPGANVLTF. CDR3 DNA sequence: TGTGCCAGCAGCCCTTGGACAGGGCTAACCCCCGGGGCCAACGTCCTGACTTTC.

The J gene is TRBJ2-3, the V gene TRBV5-1; weak D call: TRBD1 (6 bases). This CDR3 comprises 19 residues. Trimming removed 3 bases from V and 0 bases from J, with 23 bases in between. Looked up from germline, CDR1 is SGHRS and CDR2 is YFSETQ. CDR3 region: CASSSSDSDNFQSTDTQYF. CDR3 bases: TGCGCCAGCAGCTCTTCGGACAGCGATAACTTTCAGAGCACAGATACGCAGTATTTT.

The chain is built from TRBV5-4 and TRBJ2-7, with 7 bases lining up with TRBD1. This CDR3 is 17 amino acids long. After removal of 4 bases from V and 7 bases from J, the junction contained 20 bases not matched to a gene. CDR1 and CDR2 (germline): SGHNT, YYREEE (reference sequence). The CDR3 sequence is CASSRRAPETGSWEQYF. In DNA, the CDR3 is TGTGCCAGCAGCCGTCGCGCCCCCGAGACAGGGAGTTGGGAGCAGTACTTC.